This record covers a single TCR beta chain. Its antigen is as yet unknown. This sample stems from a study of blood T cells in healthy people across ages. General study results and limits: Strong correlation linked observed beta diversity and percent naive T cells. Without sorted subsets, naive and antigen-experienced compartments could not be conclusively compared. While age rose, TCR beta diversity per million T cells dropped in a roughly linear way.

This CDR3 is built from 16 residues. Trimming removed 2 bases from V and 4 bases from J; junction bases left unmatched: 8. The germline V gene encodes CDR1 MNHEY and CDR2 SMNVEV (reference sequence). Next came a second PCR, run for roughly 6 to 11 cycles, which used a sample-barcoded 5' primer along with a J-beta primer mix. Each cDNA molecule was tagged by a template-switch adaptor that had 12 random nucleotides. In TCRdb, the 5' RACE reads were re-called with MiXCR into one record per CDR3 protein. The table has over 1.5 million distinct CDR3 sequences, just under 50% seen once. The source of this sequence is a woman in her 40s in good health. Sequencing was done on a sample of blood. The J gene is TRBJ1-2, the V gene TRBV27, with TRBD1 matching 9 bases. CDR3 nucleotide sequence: TGTGCCAGCAGTTTAAAACAGGGGGCGATTGGCTATGGCTACACCTTC. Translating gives CASSLKQGAIGYGYTF.